This T cell receptor (beta chain) derives from a study of memory CD4+ T cells and cytomegalovirus serostatus. The wider study: Donors were healthy Belgian adults, under 10 CMV seropositive and fewer than 30 seronegative.

Looked up from germline, CDR1 is SGHRS and CDR2 is YFSETQ. The CDR3 extends over 15 amino acids. The trim removed 3 bases at V and 2 bases at J, leaving 5 bases unmatched. Sequencing was performed with immunoSEQ multiplex PCR; in TCRdb, only in-frame clones are kept and a portion is missing. The table shows around 76,000 clones, with about 78% occurring only once. Single viable CD3+CD4+CD8-CD45RO+ cells were sorted as the memory CD4+ T cells. Donors' CMV status reflects serum IgG against pp150, pp28, p38, p52. The specimen was memory CD4+ T cells from blood. The chain recombines TRBV5-1 with TRBJ1-2, with 9 bases matching TRBD1. The clonotype originates from an adult in good health and CMV-seropositive. DNA of the CDR3: TGCGCCAGCAGCTCAGGGACAGGGTTCAACTATGGCTACACCTTC. Translation: CASSSGTGFNYGYTF.